These 22 T cell receptor beta chains came from one sample sequenced in a study of blood T cell repertoires in COVID-19. Sequencing was performed with immunoSEQ multiplex PCR; in TCRdb, only in-frame clones are kept and a portion is missing. The sample yields 90,000 to 120,000 clones, about 90% seen once. The sample consisted of peripheral blood. These receptors came from a woman in her thirties with acute or convalescent COVID-19.

The gene calls are TRBV3-1 (or the pseudogene TRBV3-2) and TRBJ2-5; 10 positions match TRBD2. The CDR3 is 18 residues long. The V and J ends lost 2 bases and 5 bases, in that order; junction bases with no gene match: 14. Germline values: CDR1 LGHDT, CDR2 YNNKEL (reference sequence). The CDR3 DNA reads TGTGCCAGCAGCCAACCCAGGGGGGGTAGCGGGAGGATTGAGACCCAGTACTTC. Translated, it gives CASSQPRGGSGRIETQYF.

The chain combines TRBV7-3 with TRBJ2-7; 8 positions agree with TRBD1. V was clipped by 4 bases and J by 5 bases; unmatched bases: 16. The CDR3 consists of 17 residues. Germline V gives CDR1 SGHTA, CDR2 FQGTGA. The CDR3 nucleotides read TGTGCCAGCAGCTCACCCTTACAGGGGGTTCACTACGACGAGCAGTACTTC. This encodes CASSSPLQGVHYDEQYF.

The J gene is TRBJ2-5, the V gene TRBV4-2; weak D call: TRBD2 (6 bases). Looked up from germline, CDR1 is LGHNA and CDR2 is YNFKEQ. Trimming removed 0 bases at V and 3 bases at J, with 8 bases between. This CDR3 is built from 14 residues. DNA of the CDR3: TGTGCCAGCAGCCAAGATAGGAGGGAAGAGACCCAGTACTTC. This codes for CASSQDRREETQYF.

The V and J genes are TRBV4-3 and TRBJ1-2; TRBD1 matches 7 bases. This CDR3 spans 16 amino acids. Germline V gives CDR1 LGHNA, CDR2 YSLEER. Germline trimming cut 1 base from V and 6 bases from J; bases unmatched to any gene: 11. Written as DNA, the CDR3 is TGCGCCAGCAGCCAAGTTTCCCAGGGGGGAGGTAATGGCTACACCTTC. As protein: CASSQVSQGGGNGYTF.

CDR3 nucleotide sequence: TGTGCCAGCAGACGGACAGGGATGGAGGAGACCCAGTACTTC. Protein sequence: CASRRTGMEETQYF. The chain has TRBV7-9 and TRBJ2-5; 8 bases align to TRBD1. This CDR3 contains 14 residues. Germline V gives CDR1 SEHNR, CDR2 FQNEAQ (reference sequence). Trimming at V came to 6 bases and at J to 5 bases, leaving 8 bases not matched to a gene.

In this sample, this clone turned up once. The gene calls are TRBV19 and TRBJ1-4, with D perhaps matching TRBD1 (6 bases). This CDR3 is built from 16 residues. Germline V gene sequence: CDR1 LNHDA, CDR2 SQIVND (reference sequence). Trimming removed 9 bases from V and 1 base from J, with 18 bases in between. Here the CDR3 reads CASRDPLRGTNEKLFF. CDR3 DNA sequence: TGTGCCAGCCGTGACCCGCTCAGGGGAACTAATGAAAAACTGTTTTTT.

This rearrangement joins TRBV10-3 to TRBJ2-7; a possible D gene is TRBD2 (5 bases). Per germline, CDR1 ENHRY and CDR2 SYGVKD. V was trimmed by 7 bases and J by 5 bases, leaving 15 bases between them. The CDR3 is 13 residues long. CDR3 sequence: CAITDEGSHEQYF. CDR3 DNA: TGTGCCATCACCGACGAGGGTTCCCACGAGCAGTACTTC.

The chain combines TRBV7-8 with TRBJ1-3; D unclear. Germline V gene lookup returns CDR1 SGHVS and CDR2 FQNEAQ. This CDR3 comprises 14 residues. V was trimmed by 4 bases and J by 6 bases, leaving 13 bases between them. This chain's CDR3 is CASSWTGAENTIYF. CDR3 in DNA: TGTGCCAGCAGCTGGACGGGAGCGGAAAACACCATATATTTT.

V and J are TRBV3-1 (or the pseudogene TRBV3-2) and TRBJ2-7; tentatively, D is TRBD2 (5 bases). The V gene lost 4 bases and the J gene lost 3 bases, with 16 bases spanning the gap. The CDR3 is 15 residues long. The V gene's germline CDR1 is LGHDT and CDR2 YNNKEL (reference sequence). Written as DNA, the CDR3 is TGTGCCAGCAGCCCTACCGGGGTCGGTGGCTACGAGCAGTACTTC. Residues: CASSPTGVGGYEQYF.

V is TRBV11-2 and J is TRBJ2-7; 9 nucleotides align to TRBD2. Germline assignment: CDR1 SGHAT and CDR2 FQNNGV. This CDR3 has 15 amino acids. V lost 0 bases and J lost 8; bases outside the gene matches: 8. CDR3 amino acids: CASSLDGSGSGKQYF. In DNA, the CDR3 is TGTGCCAGCAGCTTAGATGGTAGCGGGAGTGGCAAGCAGTACTTC.

The chain employs TRBV27 and TRBJ2-2; a weak D match, TRBD2 (5 bases). The V end lost 8 bases, the J end lost 5 bases, and 12 bases lay between the germline ends. Looked up from germline, CDR1 is MNHEY and CDR2 is SMNVEV (reference sequence). The CDR3 sequence is 13 residues long. CDR3 in DNA: TGTGCCAGCCAATCGTGGAGGACCGGGGAGCTGTTTTTT. Translating it yields CASQSWRTGELFF.

The chain employs TRBV5-5 and TRBJ1-6; no definite D call. CDR3 size: 14 residues. From germline, CDR1 is SGHKS and CDR2 YYEKEE (reference sequence). The V end was cut by 3 bases, the J end by 6 bases, with 10 bases between. The CDR3 sequence is CASSYYDFNSPLHF. In DNA, the CDR3 is TGTGCCAGCAGCTACTACGACTTTAATTCACCCCTCCACTTT.

The CDR3 sequence is CASSDSPQIYNSPLHF. The CDR3 DNA sequence: TGTGCCAGCTCGGACAGTCCTCAAATCTATAATTCACCCCTCCACTTT. The gene calls are TRBV2 and TRBJ1-6; the D gene is possibly TRBD1 (6 bases). V shed 8 bases and J shed 3 bases, with 17 bases lying between them. Germline V CDR1 and CDR2: SNHLY, FYNNEI. This CDR3 contains 16 residues. Complete variable domain (other parts from reference TRBV2 and TRBJ1-6): EPEVTQTPSHQVTQMGQEVILRCVPISNHLYFYWYRQILGQKVEFLVSFYNNEISEKSEIFDDQFSVERPDGSNFTLKIRSTKLEDSAMYFCASSDSPQIYNSPLHFGNGTRLTVT.

This chain links TRBV5-1 with TRBJ2-2; D perhaps matches TRBD2 (6 bases). Germline V gene sequence: CDR1 SGHRS, CDR2 YFSETQ. The CDR3 extends over 17 amino acids. Trimming stripped 1 base from V and 1 base from J, with 14 bases between. The CDR3 spells CASSLSRDWLNTGELFF. The CDR3 bases are TGCGCCAGCAGCTTGTCGCGGGACTGGCTGAACACCGGGGAGCTGTTTTTT.

V is TRBV28 and J is TRBJ1-1; D uncertain. The CDR3 runs to 10 residues. Trimming left V 8 bases short and J 4 bases short, with 5 bases between. The germline CDR1 and CDR2 sequences are MDHEN and SYDVKM. The CDR3 region has the DNA TGTGCCAGCTCTTCCACTGAAGCTTTCTTT. This translates into CASSSTEAFF.

The CDR3 loop is CASSSTAGRREKVIDEQFF. The CDR3 DNA sequence: TGTGCCAGCAGTTCCACCGCAGGTAGGCGGGAGAAAGTTATAGATGAGCAGTTCTTC. The V call is TRBV6-4, the J call TRBJ2-1, with 7 bases that match TRBD2. Germline CDR1 and CDR2: MRHNA and SNTAGT. This CDR3 region has 19 residues. V trimming: 5 bases; J trimming: 8 bases; junction bases outside the gene matches: 24.

The chain uses TRBV5-1 and TRBJ2-5; D may be TRBD1 (8 bases). This CDR3 contains 15 residues. Trimming removed 4 bases at V and 10 bases at J, with 23 bases between. Germline V gene sequence: CDR1 SGHRS, CDR2 YFSETQ. In nucleotides, the CDR3 is TGCGCCAGCAGCCGTACAGGGGGGGACGGGAAGGACCAGTACTTC. It yields the protein CASSRTGGDGKDQYF.

There are a few counts of this clone. The chain is built from TRBV3-1 (or the pseudogene TRBV3-2) and TRBJ1-2; 7 bases align to TRBD1. This CDR3 comprises 15 residues. From germline, CDR1 is LGHDT and CDR2 YNNKEL (reference sequence). J was trimmed by 3 bases and V by 1 base; bases with no gene match: 5. CDR3 sequence: CASSQAGGGDYGYTF. The CDR3 coding sequence is TGTGCCAGCAGCCAAGCAGGAGGGGGCGACTATGGCTACACCTTC.

The genes are TRBV9 and TRBJ1-3; D unresolved. Germline V gives CDR1 SGDLS, CDR2 YYNGEE. The V and J ends lost 2 bases and 1 base respectively, with 7 bases between them. This CDR3 region has 14 residues. The CDR3 region is CASSVGVSGNTIYF. CDR3 coding DNA: TGTGCCAGCAGCGTGGGAGTTTCTGGAAACACCATATATTTT.

The J gene is TRBJ2-3, the V gene TRBV5-1, with D possibly TRBD1 on 5 matching bases. V gave up 3 bases and J gave up 0 bases, with 14 bases separating them. The CDR3 has 16 amino acids. Germline CDR1 reads SGHRS; CDR2 reads YFSETQ. CDR3 sequence: CASSWQGDTSTDTQYF. As DNA, the CDR3 is TGCGCCAGCAGCTGGCAGGGCGACACTAGCACAGATACGCAGTATTTT.

V usage is TRBV19 and J usage is TRBJ2-2, with TRBD2 matching over 11 bases. The length of the CDR3 is 16 residues. Trimming at V came to 6 bases and at J to 2 bases, leaving 5 bases not matched to a gene. CDR1 LNHDA and CDR2 SQIVND come from the germline V gene (reference sequence). Here the CDR3 reads CASRVAGGSNTGELFF. Here the CDR3 DNA reads TGTGCCAGTAGAGTAGCGGGGGGGTCTAACACCGGGGAGCTGTTTTTT.

As concerns this clone: Other DNA sequences in the same sample also yield this CDR3. This rearrangement joins TRBV9 to TRBJ2-7; tentative D call: TRBD2 (5 bases). V lost 0 bases, J lost 1 base, and 8 bases lay in between. The germline V gene has CDR1 SGDLS and CDR2 YYNGEE. The CDR3 consists of 14 residues. The CDR3 bases are TGTGCCAGCAGCGTAGCATCGGGGTCCTACGAGCAGTACTTC. Translated: CASSVASGSYEQYF.